The clone carrying this T cell receptor (beta chain) occurred a few times. The antigen is undetermined. The record originates from a study of CD8 T cells in ankylosing spondylitis. General study points: Seemingly distinctive of ankylosing spondylitis blood was a TCR beta motif formed by eight highly homologous variants. Disease-linked clones were found to be CD8+ and relatively rare in peripheral blood.

The CDR3 runs to 15 residues. Germline CDR1 reads SGHAT; CDR2 reads FQNNGV. The V gene lost 0 bases and the J gene lost 1 base, with 9 bases spanning the gap. MiXCR was run by TCRdb on the 5' RACE reads, yielding one entry per CDR3 protein. This sample carries approximately 540,000 distinct CDR3 sequences, about 13% of them seen once, and the ten largest clones take under 7.5%. This sequence joins TRBV11-2 and TRBJ1-2; D not resolved. Material for sequencing was blood, either unsorted or a sorted T cell fraction (not recorded which). This receptor was identified in a male donor with ankylosing spondylitis. CDR3 loop: CASSLDLWNNYGYTF. CDR3 nucleotides: TGTGCCAGCAGCTTAGATCTGTGGAATAACTATGGCTACACCTTC.